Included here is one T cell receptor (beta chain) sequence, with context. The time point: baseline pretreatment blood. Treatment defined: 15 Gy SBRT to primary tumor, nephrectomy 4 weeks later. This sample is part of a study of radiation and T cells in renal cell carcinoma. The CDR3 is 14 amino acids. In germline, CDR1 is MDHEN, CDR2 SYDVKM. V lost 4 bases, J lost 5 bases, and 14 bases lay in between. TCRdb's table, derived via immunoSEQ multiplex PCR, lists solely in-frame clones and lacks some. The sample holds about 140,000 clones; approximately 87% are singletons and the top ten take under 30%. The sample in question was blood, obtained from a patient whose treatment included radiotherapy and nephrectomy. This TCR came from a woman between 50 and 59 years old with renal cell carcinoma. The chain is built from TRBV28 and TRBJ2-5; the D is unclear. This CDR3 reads CASSSQQRRETQYF. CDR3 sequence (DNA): TGTGCCAGCAGTTCCCAGCAGCGTCGGGAGACCCAGTACTTC.